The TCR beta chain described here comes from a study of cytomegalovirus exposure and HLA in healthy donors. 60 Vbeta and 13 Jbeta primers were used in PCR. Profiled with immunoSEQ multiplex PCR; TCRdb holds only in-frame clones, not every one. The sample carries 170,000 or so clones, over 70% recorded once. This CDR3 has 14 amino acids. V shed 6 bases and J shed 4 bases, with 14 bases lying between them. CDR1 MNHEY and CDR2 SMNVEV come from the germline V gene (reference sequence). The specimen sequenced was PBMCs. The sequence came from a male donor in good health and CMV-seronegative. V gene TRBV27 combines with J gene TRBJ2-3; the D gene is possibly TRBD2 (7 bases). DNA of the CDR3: TGTGCCAGCAGACGGGGGGCAGGCTCAGATACGCAGTATTTT. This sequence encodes CASRRGAGSDTQYF.